The present entry profiles one TCR beta chain with its context. Its antigen is as yet unknown. TCRdb re-analysed the 5' RACE reads in MiXCR, keeping a single row per CDR3 protein. The table has about 340,000 distinct CDR3 sequences, 8.7% seen once. This entry comes from a study of T cells after yellow fever vaccination. V shed 1 base and J shed 4 bases, with 11 bases lying between them. From germline, CDR1 is LGHDT and CDR2 YNNKEL (reference sequence). The CDR3 covers 15 residues. Study-wide results and limits: Subsequent booster samples again held most clones from primary vaccination (roughly 95% CD4, nearly 90% CD8).

The receptor was derived from a man younger than 30 who received the YFV17D yellow fever vaccine. The J gene is TRBJ2-1, the V gene TRBV3-1; D ambiguous. Sequenced here: PBMCs, sampled on the day of the first yellow fever vaccination. The CDR3, as DNA: TGTGCCAGCAGCCAAGTCCGGGTCTGGTACAATGAGCAGTTCTTC. Its translation: CASSQVRVWYNEQFF.